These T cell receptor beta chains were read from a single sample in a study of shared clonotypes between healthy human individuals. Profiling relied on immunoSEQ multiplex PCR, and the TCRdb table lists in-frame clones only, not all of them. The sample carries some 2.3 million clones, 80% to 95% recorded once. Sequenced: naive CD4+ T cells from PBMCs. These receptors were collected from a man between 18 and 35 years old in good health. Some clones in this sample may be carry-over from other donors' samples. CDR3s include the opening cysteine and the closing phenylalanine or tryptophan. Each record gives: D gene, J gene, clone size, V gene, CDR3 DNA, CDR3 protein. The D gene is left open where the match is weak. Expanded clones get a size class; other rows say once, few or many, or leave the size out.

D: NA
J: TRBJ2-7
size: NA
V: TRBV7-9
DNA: TGTGCCAGCAGCCCACCAGAGGGTTTGTGGGAGCAGTACTTC
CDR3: CASSPPEGLWEQYF

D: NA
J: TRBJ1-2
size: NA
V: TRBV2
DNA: TGTGCCAGCAGTGAAGAAGGGGTCTATGGCTACACCTTC
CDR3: CASSEEGVYGYTF

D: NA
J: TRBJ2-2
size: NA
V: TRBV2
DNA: TGTGCCAGCACATGGGGCGGGGAGCTGTTTTTT
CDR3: CASTWGGELFF

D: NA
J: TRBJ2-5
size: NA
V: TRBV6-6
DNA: TGTGCCAGCAGTCCCCCAGGGGGGGAGACCCAGTACTTC
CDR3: CASSPPGGETQYF

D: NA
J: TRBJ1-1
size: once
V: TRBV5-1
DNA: TGCGCCAGCAGCTTGGGACAGGCGCGACGAAGTCCCTTGAACACTGAAGCTTTCTTT
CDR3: CASSLGQARRSPLNTEAFF

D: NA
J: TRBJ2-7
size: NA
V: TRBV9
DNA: TGTGCCAGCAGCGTTCTTCCCCACCCGGGGCGGGAACAGGACGAGCAGTACTTC
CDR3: CASSVLPHPGREQDEQYF

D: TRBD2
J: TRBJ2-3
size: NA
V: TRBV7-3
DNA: TGTGCCAGCAGCGAGGGACTAGCGGGGTCCACAGATACGCAGTATTTT
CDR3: CASSEGLAGSTDTQYF

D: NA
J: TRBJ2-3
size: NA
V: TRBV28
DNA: TGTGCCAGCAGTTCGACTAGGGGCACAGATACGCAGTATTTT
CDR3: CASSSTRGTDTQYF

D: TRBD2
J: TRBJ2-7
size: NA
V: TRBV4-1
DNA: TGCGCCAGCAGCCAACCCGGGAAGGAAGCGGGACGGAGGCAGTACTTC
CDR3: CASSQPGKEAGRRQYF

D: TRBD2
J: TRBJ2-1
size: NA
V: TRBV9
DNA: TGTGCCAGCAGCAATCCCGGGACTAGCGGGAGCTCCTACAATGAGCAGTTCTTC
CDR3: CASSNPGTSGSSYNEQFF

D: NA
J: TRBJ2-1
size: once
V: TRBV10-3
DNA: TGTGCCATCAGTGAGAGAGGGGGTTTCTCGGGAGATCCACCTATTCGCGATGAGCAGTTCTTC
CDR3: CAISERGGFSGDPPIRDEQFF

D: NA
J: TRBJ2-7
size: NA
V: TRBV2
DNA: TGTGCCAGCCTGGGTCCCCCTCCCGACGAGCAGTACTTC
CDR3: CASLGPPPDEQYF

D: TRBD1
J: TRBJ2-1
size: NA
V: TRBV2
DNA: TGTGCCAGCACGGGCGGACAGGGTGCTGGGGAGCAGTTCTTC
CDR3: CASTGGQGAGEQFF

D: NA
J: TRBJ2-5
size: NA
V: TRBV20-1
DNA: TGCAGTGCTCTGGCCCGGGAGACCCAGTACTTC
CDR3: CSALARETQYF

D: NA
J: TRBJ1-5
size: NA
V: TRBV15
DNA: TGTGCCACCAGCAGGGCCCCCGGGGATAGCAATCAGCCCCAGCATTTT
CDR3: CATSRAPGDSNQPQHF

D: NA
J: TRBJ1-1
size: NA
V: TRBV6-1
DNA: TGTGCCAGCAGTGCCGAAGGGAACACTGAAGCTTTCTTT
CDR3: CASSAEGNTEAFF

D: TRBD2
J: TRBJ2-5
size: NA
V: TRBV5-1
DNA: TGCGCCAGCAGCCCCGCTCCTAGCGGGGTCCAAGAGACCCAGTACTTC
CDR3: CASSPAPSGVQETQYF

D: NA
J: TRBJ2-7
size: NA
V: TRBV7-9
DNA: TGTGCCAGCAGCTTAGCATTCGGACGCACCTACGAGCAGTACTTC
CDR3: CASSLAFGRTYEQYF

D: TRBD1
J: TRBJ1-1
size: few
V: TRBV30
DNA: TGTGCCTGGAGCCCAGGGGGGGCGGTAGCTTTCTTT
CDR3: CAWSPGGAVAFF

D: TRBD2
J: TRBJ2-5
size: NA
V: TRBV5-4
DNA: TGTGCCAGCAGCTTAGCGGGAGTGGGTGAGACCCAGTACTTC
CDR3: CASSLAGVGETQYF

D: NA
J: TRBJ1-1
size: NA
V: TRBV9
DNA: TGTGCCAGCAGCGAGGCGGGGGGCTTCACTGAAGCTTTCTTT
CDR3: CASSEAGGFTEAFF

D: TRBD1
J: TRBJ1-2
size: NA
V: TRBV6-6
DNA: TGTGCCAGCAGTTACTACCAGGGACAGGCTTATGGCTACACCTTC
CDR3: CASSYYQGQAYGYTF

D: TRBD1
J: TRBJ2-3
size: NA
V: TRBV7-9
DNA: TGTGCCAGCAGCTTCGGGACAGGGGGCACAGATACGCAGTATTTT
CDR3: CASSFGTGGTDTQYF

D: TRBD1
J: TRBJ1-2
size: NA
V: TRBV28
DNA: TGTGCCAGCAGGCCAGGGGGCGCGGGAGACTATGGCTACACCTTC
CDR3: CASRPGGAGDYGYTF

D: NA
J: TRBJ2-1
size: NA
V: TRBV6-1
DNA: TGTGCCAGCAGTGAAACGGGGAGTAATGAGCAGTTCTTC
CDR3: CASSETGSNEQFF

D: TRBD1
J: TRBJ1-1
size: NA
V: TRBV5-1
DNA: TGCGCCAGCAAACAAGGGGGCCAGGTTACTGAAGCTTTCTTT
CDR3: CASKQGGQVTEAFF

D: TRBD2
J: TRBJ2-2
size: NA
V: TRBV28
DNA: TGTGCCAGCAGCCACCTGGGACTAGCGGGAGGGCAGAACACCGGGGAGCTGTTTTTT
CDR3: CASSHLGLAGGQNTGELFF

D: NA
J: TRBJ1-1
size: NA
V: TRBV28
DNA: TGTGCCAGCAGCCCGGGTTTTAGCACTGAAGCTTTCTTT
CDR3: CASSPGFSTEAFF

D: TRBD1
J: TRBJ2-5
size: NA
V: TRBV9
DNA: TGTGCCAGCAGCGTAGGGGACAGGGGGCGGGGAAGAGAGACCCAGTACTTC
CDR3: CASSVGDRGRGRETQYF

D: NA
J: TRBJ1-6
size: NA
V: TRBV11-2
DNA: TGTGCCAGCAGCTTAGCGACAGGCTCTACGGCACCCCTCCACTTT
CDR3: CASSLATGSTAPLHF

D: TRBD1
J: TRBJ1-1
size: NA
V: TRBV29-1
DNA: TGCAGCGCCGGGTATGGACAGGGCGCGCGTGCTTTCTTT
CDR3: CSAGYGQGARAFF

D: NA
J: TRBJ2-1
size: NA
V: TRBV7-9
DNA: TGTGCCAGCAGCTTAGCTGGTACCAGTGAGCAGTTCTTC
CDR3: CASSLAGTSEQFF

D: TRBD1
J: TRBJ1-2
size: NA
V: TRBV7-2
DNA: TGTGCCAGCAGCTTAAGGGGACAGGGGTCCCGTGGCTACACCTTC
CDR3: CASSLRGQGSRGYTF

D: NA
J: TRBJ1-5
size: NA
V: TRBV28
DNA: TGTGCCAGCAGTTTCGGGATTTCTCAGCCCCAGCATTTT
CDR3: CASSFGISQPQHF

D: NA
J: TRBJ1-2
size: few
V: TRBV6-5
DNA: TGTGCCAGCCGGCAGGGGAGGGACGGCTACACCTTC
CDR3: CASRQGRDGYTF

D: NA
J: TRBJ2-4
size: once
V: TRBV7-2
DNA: TGTGCCAGCAGCCCTTACCACCGGGACTTTATAGCCAAAAACATTCAGTACTTC
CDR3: CASSPYHRDFIAKNIQYF

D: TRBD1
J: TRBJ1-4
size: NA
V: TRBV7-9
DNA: TGTGCCAGCAGCTCAGGACAGGGCGGTGAAAAACTGTTTTTT
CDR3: CASSSGQGGEKLFF

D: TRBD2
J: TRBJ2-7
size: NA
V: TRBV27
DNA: TGTGCCAGCAGTTTAAGTCCTAGCGGGAGGGCCTTAACGGGCGAGCAGTACTTC
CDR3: CASSLSPSGRALTGEQYF

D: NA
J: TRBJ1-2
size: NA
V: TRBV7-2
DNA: TGTGCCAGCAGCCCTCCGGGACGTATCTACACCTTC
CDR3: CASSPPGRIYTF

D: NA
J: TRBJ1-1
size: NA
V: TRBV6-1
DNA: TGTGCCAGCACTTCGAATACCAGGGACACTGAAGCTTTCTTT
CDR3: CASTSNTRDTEAFF

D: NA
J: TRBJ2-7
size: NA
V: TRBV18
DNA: TGTGCCAGCTCACCAACAGGGATTCACGAGCAGTACTTC
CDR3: CASSPTGIHEQYF

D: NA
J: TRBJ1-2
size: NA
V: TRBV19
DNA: TGTGCCAGTAGTCGCGGGGCAGGCGGGGGCTACACCTTC
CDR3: CASSRGAGGGYTF

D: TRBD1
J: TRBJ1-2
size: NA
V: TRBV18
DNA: TGTGCCAGCTCACCGGGACAGGGCTCTATATATGGCTACACCTTC
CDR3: CASSPGQGSIYGYTF

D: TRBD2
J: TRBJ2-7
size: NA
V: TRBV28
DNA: TGTGCCAGCAGCTCTCCGGGACTAGCGGGACGCGAGCAGTACTTC
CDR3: CASSSPGLAGREQYF

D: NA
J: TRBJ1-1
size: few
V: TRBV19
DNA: TGTGCCAGTAGCCCAAGGGGGGCTGAAGCTTTCTTT
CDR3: CASSPRGAEAFF

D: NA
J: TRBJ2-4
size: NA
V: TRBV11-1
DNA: TGTGCCAGCAGCTTAGCGGACGGGGGATCCAAAAACATTCAGTACTTC
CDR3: CASSLADGGSKNIQYF

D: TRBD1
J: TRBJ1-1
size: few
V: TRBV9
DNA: TGTGCCAGCAGCGTAATCGACAGGGGTAGGACTGAAGCTTTCTTT
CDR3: CASSVIDRGRTEAFF

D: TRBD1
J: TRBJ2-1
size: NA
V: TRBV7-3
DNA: TGTGCCAGCAGCTCCCCGGGACAGAGCAATGAGCAGTTCTTC
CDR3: CASSSPGQSNEQFF

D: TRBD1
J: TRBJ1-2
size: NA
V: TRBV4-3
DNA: TGCGCCAGCAGCCCTCAGTGGACAGGGGGGGATGGCTACACCTTC
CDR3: CASSPQWTGGDGYTF

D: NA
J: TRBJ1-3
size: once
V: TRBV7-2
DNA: TGTGCCAGCAGCTCATATGGAAACACCATATATTTT
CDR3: CASSSYGNTIYF

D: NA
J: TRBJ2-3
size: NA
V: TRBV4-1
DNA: TGCGCCAGCAGCCAGTGGTCCGGGCCAGATACGCAGTATTTT
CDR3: CASSQWSGPDTQYF

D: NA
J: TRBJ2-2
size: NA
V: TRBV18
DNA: TGTGCCAGCTCACCGGTACGGGTACTGAACACCGGGGAGCTGTTTTTT
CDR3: CASSPVRVLNTGELFF

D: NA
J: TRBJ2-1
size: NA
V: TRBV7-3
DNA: TGTGCCAGCAGCTTAAGGCCCCTGCGGGCTGGTGAGCAGTTCTTC
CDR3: CASSLRPLRAGEQFF

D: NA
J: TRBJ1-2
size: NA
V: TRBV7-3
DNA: TGTGCCAGCAGCCCCGGGCAGGAACATGGCTACACCTTC
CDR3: CASSPGQEHGYTF